A selection of T cell receptor beta chains follows, all from one sample in a study of blood T cell repertoires in COVID-19. Only in-frame clones appear in the TCRdb table, and some are missing; sequencing was by immunoSEQ multiplex PCR. Among 200,000 to 300,000 clones listed, roughly 91% were seen once. The specimen sequenced was peripheral blood. These receptors all stem from a man aged 25 to 45 with COVID-19, enrolled during active disease. CDR3s include the opening cysteine and the closing phenylalanine or tryptophan.

V gene	CDR3 length	J gene	CDR3 protein
TRBV11-2	13	TRBJ1-4	CASNQGRQEKLFF
TRBV28	17	TRBJ1-5	CASRLPRQGVFNQPQHF
TRBV10-3	14	TRBJ1-2	CAISGTGTYYGYTF
TRBV4-1	16	TRBJ2-7	CASSHGPGTGGTEQYF
TRBV2	13	TRBJ2-7	CASRGQVAYEQYF
TRBV19	13	TRBJ1-1	CASTDRLNTEAFF
TRBV2	14	TRBJ2-3	CAILDNSSTDTQYF
TRBV5-4	15	TRBJ1-1	CASSPRQGVNTEAFF
TRBV27	18	TRBJ2-3	CASSFHETRTGMRDTQYF
TRBV18	15	TRBJ2-7	CASSPGTPRSYEQYF
TRBV6-5	14	TRBJ2-1	CASSFRGSYNEQFF
TRBV9	13	TRBJ1-1	CASSSLTGTEAFF
TRBV4-1	13	TRBJ2-1	CASSHETDNEQFF
TRBV6-5	15	TRBJ1-2	CASSLSRGGYYGYTF
TRBV6-5	11	TRBJ2-1	CASSWGDEQFF
TRBV25-1	15	TRBJ1-5	CASSEGAGVDQPQHF
TRBV25-1	18	TRBJ1-1	CASSDAGTGGDLDTEAFF
TRBV2	14	TRBJ1-5	CASSANRGNQPQHF
TRBV2	16	TRBJ2-5	CASRPGVAGIQETQYF
TRBV5-4	13	TRBJ2-1	CASSVDGSNEQFF
TRBV5-6	15	TRBJ1-2	CASSAQYYSNYGYTF
TRBV28	14	TRBJ1-2	CASSYRGQGFGYTF
TRBV3-1/TRBV3-2	13	TRBJ1-1	CASSQLENTEAFF
TRBV7-9	13	TRBJ1-1	CASSLRGNTEAFF
TRBV12-3/TRBV12-4	12	TRBJ1-1	CASSLVLLEAFF
TRBV16	14	TRBJ1-4	CASSQSVTNEKLFF
TRBV12-3/TRBV12-4	13	TRBJ1-3	CATGRGSGNTIYF
TRBV6-2/TRBV6-3	13	TRBJ2-7	CASSSQGVNEQYF
TRBV28	15	TRBJ1-5	CASSLPTAHNQPQHF
TRBV7-9	12	TRBJ1-2	CASSFSGRGYTF
TRBV11-3	16	TRBJ2-5	CASSVGTGKGEETQYF
TRBV7-9	14	TRBJ1-3	CASHPQGSGNTIYF
TRBV5-4	14	TRBJ1-3	CASSLGQGANTIYF
TRBV4-1	14	TRBJ1-3	CASRPTGLGNTIYF
TRBV12-3/TRBV12-4	13	TRBJ1-1	CASSLQGATEAFF
TRBV9	13	TRBJ1-2	CASSVGWGGGYTF
TRBV18	17	TRBJ2-2	CASSRGQPRANTGELFF
TRBV5-1	15	TRBJ1-2	CASSLEEAAHYGYTF
TRBV5-4	14	TRBJ1-2	CASSWDRRNYGYTF
TRBV5-1	15	TRBJ1-1	CASSLDGGLNTEAFF
TRBV29-1	15	TRBJ1-5	CSVGESRGYNQPQHF
TRBV2	13	TRBJ1-5	CASNAGAGQPQHF
TRBV29-1	10	TRBJ1-4	CAGKNEKLFF
TRBV30	12	TRBJ1-5	CAWSQGNQPQHF
TRBV5-6	16	TRBJ1-1	CASSFGRQGYVTEAFF
TRBV10-3	13	TRBJ2-1	CAISGGGMNEQFF
TRBV10-3	16	TRBJ1-3	CAISEWGQGNGNTIYF
TRBV6-1	16	TRBJ1-5	CASSEFYSMWNQPQHF
TRBV19	15	TRBJ2-5	CASSISSGVQETQYF
TRBV30	15	TRBJ1-6	CAWSEQGQITTPLHF
TRBV27	12	TRBJ1-2	CASSLGGNGYTF
TRBV4-1	15	TRBJ1-1	CASRSSGGRSTEAFF
TRBV3-1/TRBV3-2	17	TRBJ2-2	CASSRRWATGNTGELFF
TRBV25-1	14	TRBJ1-3	CASRSDRTGNTIYF
TRBV13	14	TRBJ2-2	CASSLEGVTGELFF
TRBV5-4	15	TRBJ2-3	CASSLVGGASDTQYF
TRBV6-5	14	TRBJ1-3	CASSYSAKGNTIYF
TRBV21-1	12	TRBJ1-2	CASSKWALGYTF
TRBV10-3	16	TRBJ2-3	CAISGIAGGRADTQYF
TRBV5-1	16	TRBJ2-7	CASSFGTGASSYEQYF